The sequence of this TCR beta chain was determined in a study of Ad26.COV2.S vaccination and SARS-CoV-2 variants. This CDR3 region has 15 residues. V was shortened by 10 bases and J by 3 bases, with 22 bases between the two germline ends. The germline V gene encodes CDR1 SGHKS and CDR2 YYEKEE (reference sequence). Assay: immunoSEQ multiplex PCR; the TCRdb copy retains only in-frame clones and omits some. This table has around 170,000 clones, around nine tenths appearing once. This material consisted of peripheral blood, taken after recovery from COVID-19. The chain couples TRBV5-5 to TRBJ1-2, with D unresolved. The source is a human donor who had recovered from COVID-19. The CDR3 region is CACALGGTSYYGYTF. CDR3 sequence (DNA): TGTGCCTGCGCTTTGGGTGGTACTTCCTACTATGGCTACACCTTC.